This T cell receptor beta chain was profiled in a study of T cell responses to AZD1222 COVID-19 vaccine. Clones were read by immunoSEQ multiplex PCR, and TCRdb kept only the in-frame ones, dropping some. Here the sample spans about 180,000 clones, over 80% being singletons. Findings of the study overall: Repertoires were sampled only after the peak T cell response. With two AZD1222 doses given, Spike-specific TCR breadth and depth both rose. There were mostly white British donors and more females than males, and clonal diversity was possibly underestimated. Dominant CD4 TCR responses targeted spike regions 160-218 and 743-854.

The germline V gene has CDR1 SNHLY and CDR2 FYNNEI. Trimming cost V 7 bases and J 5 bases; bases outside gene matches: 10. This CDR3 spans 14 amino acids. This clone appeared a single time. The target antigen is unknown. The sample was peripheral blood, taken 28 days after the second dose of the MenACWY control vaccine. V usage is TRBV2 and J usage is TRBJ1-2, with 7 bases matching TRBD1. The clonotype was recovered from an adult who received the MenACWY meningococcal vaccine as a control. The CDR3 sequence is CASIQPQGGYGYTF. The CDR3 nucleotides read TGTGCCAGCATTCAACCGCAGGGGGGATATGGCTACACCTTC.